This T cell receptor (beta chain) emerged from a study of blood T cell repertoires in COVID-19. Overall study context: T cells, B-cell-depleted T cells, or PBMCs provided the cDNA or gDNA that served as material.

Seattle patient enrollment occurred during active infection, with longitudinal follow-up thereafter. This CDR3 has 14 residues. The germline V and J ends were trimmed by 4 bases and 2 bases, with 11 bases remaining between them. The germline V gene has CDR1 LGHDT and CDR2 YNNKEL (reference sequence). Authors' data handling: For nucleated cells, counts were estimated from reference gene primer amplification. Assay: immunoSEQ multiplex PCR; the TCRdb copy retains only in-frame clones and omits some. V, J and clone size were drawn from that table, and D and trimming were deduced from the DNA. The sample records 300,000 to 400,000 clones, about nine tenths being singletons.

Material for sequencing was peripheral blood. V gene TRBV3-1 (or the pseudogene TRBV3-2) combines with J gene TRBJ1-2, with D perhaps matching TRBD1 (5 bases). The receptor comes from a woman in her 70s with COVID-19, enrolled during active disease. CDR3 sequence (DNA): TGTGCCAGCAGCCCGGGACTGTACAACTATGGCTACACCTTC. Translation: CASSPGLYNYGYTF.